The 25 T cell receptor beta chains below all came from one sample that was sequenced in a study of vaccination and CD4 T cells after COVID-19. Treatment in this sample: 10-day PBMC culture with coronavirus spike peptide pools or control peptides (ViraFEST assay). Researchers used the Oncomine TCR Beta short-read assay to sequence DNA from cultured CD4+ T cells. TCRdb processed the PCR reads anew with MiXCR; each CDR3 protein has one entry. Here the sample spans 15,000 or so distinct CDR3 sequences, roughly 50% being singletons. These receptors have no known antigen. Sequenced: CD4+ T cells from blood, cultured in vitro. These receptors were collected from a human donor who had recovered from COVID-19.

This clonotype was seen only a few times. The V and J genes are TRBV2 and TRBJ2-7; 14 positions match TRBD2. There are 17 residues in the CDR3. With V trimmed by 6 bases and J by 7 bases, 14 bases remained unmatched. Germline lookup yields CDR1 SNHLY and CDR2 FYNNEI. The CDR3 loop is CASRGGLAGVHRYEQYF. CDR3 in DNA: TGTGCCAGCAGGGGGGGACTAGCGGGAGTTCATAGGTATGAGCAGTACTTC.

The chain has TRBV6-5 and TRBJ2-2; a possible D gene is TRBD1 (5 bases). V was trimmed by 0 bases and J by 0 bases, leaving 11 bases between them. This CDR3 comprises 17 residues. The germline V gene encodes CDR1 MNHEY and CDR2 SVGAGI. CDR3 nucleotide sequence: TGTGCCAGCAGTTACTCCCTAGGACATGCGAACACCGGGGAGCTGTTTTTT. It encodes CASSYSLGHANTGELFF.

This sequence joins TRBV27 and TRBJ1-2; D remains unclear. CDR1 MNHEY and CDR2 SMNVEV come from the germline V gene (reference sequence). V was cut by 5 bases and J by 2 bases, with 12 bases left in between. This CDR3 contains 14 residues. The DNA for the CDR3 is TGTGCCAGCAGTCCCGGAGCCGTAAACTATGGCTACACCTTC. Protein product: CASSPGAVNYGYTF.

The rearrangement joins TRBV6-1 to TRBJ2-5; D is uncertain. CDR3 size: 15 residues. CDR1 is MNHNS and CDR2 is SASEGT in the germline V gene. Trimming stripped 0 bases from V and 4 bases from J, with 12 bases between. The CDR3 loop reads CASSEAVGRAETQYF. CDR3 bases: TGTGCCAGCAGTGAAGCGGTAGGGCGTGCAGAGACCCAGTACTTC.

The chain uses TRBV7-2 and TRBJ2-7; 8 nucleotides line up with TRBD2. J was trimmed by 1 base and V by 2 bases; bases with no gene match: 1. The CDR3 is 14 amino acids. Germline V gene lookup returns CDR1 SGHTA and CDR2 FQGNSA. CDR3 DNA sequence: TGTGCCAGCAGCTTACAGCGGGAGTCCTACGAGCAGTACTTC. Amino acids: CASSLQRESYEQYF.

Only one count was recorded for this clonotype. V is TRBV5-8 and J is TRBJ1-2; 9 positions match TRBD1. The germline V gene encodes CDR1 SGHTS and CDR2 YDEGEE. The CDR3 is 13 residues long. V shed 6 bases, J shed 8 bases, and the junction held 8 bases outside the gene matches. As DNA, the CDR3 is TGTGCCAGCACTTCGCGACAGGGGGAGGGCTACACCTTC. Translating it yields CASTSRQGEGYTF.

J is TRBJ2-7 and V is TRBV20-1, with TRBD2 matching over 13 bases. Germline CDR1 reads DFQATT; CDR2 reads SNEGSKA (reference sequence). With 6 bases clipped from V and 5 bases from J, the junction kept 16 bases outside the gene matches. The CDR3 contains 17 residues. The CDR3 DNA follows: TGCAGTGCGCCCGCGAGGGGGGGACTAGCGGGGTCTAACGAGCAGTACTTC. Translating it yields CSAPARGGLAGSNEQYF.

This chain connects TRBV6-2 or TRBV6-3 to TRBJ1-6, with D perhaps matching TRBD1 (6 bases). In germline, CDR1 is MNHEY, CDR2 SVGEGT. The CDR3 length is 15 residues. V was pared by 2 bases and J by 6 bases, with 11 bases between. The CDR3 loop is CASSYGGQLNSPLHF. The CDR3 DNA is TGTGCCAGCAGTTACGGCGGACAGCTTAATTCACCCCTCCACTTT.

This clonotype was seen a few times. The CDR3 reads CSARGSTYEQYF. CDR3 DNA sequence: TGCAGTGCGAGGGGCTCGACCTACGAGCAGTACTTC. The V call is TRBV20-1, the J call TRBJ2-7; D may be TRBD1 or TRBD2 (5 bases each). CDR1 is DFQATT, CDR2 SNEGSKA, per germline (reference sequence). The CDR3 contains 12 residues. The V and J ends lost 6 bases and 2 bases respectively, with 11 bases between them.

The genes are TRBV19 and TRBJ1-1, with D tentatively TRBD1 (5 bases). The CDR3 is made up of 16 amino acids. Germline V gene data show CDR1 as LNHDA and CDR2 as SQIVND (reference sequence). Trimming took off 5 bases at V and 0 bases at J, with 16 bases between the two ends. The CDR3 DNA reads TGTGCCAGTAGTCGGGGGGTCGGGGGTATGAACACTGAAGCTTTCTTT. This sequence encodes CASSRGVGGMNTEAFF.

V is TRBV7-9 and J is TRBJ2-1; 7 bases are shared with TRBD2. Unmatched junction bases numbered 5, after V lost 5 bases and J lost 7 bases. Germline V gives CDR1 SEHNR, CDR2 FQNEAQ (reference sequence). The CDR3 length is 13 residues. The CDR3 DNA is TGTGCCAGCAGCCGGGACTATCCAAATGAGCAGTTCTTC. This translates into CASSRDYPNEQFF.

This rearrangement joins TRBV12-3 or TRBV12-4 to TRBJ1-1; D not certain. This CDR3 comprises 13 residues. The V gene lost 7 bases and the J gene lost 0 bases, with 9 bases spanning the gap. This chain's CDR3 is CASTLEMNTEAFF. The CDR3 DNA sequence: TGTGCCAGCACCTTGGAGATGAACACTGAAGCTTTCTTT.

This clonotype was detected a few times. The chain joins TRBV19 to TRBJ1-5; 8 bases agree with TRBD1. CDR1 LNHDA and CDR2 SQIVND come from the germline V gene (reference sequence). CDR3 size: 14 residues. Trimming removed 9 bases from V and 7 bases from J; junction bases left unmatched: 11. DNA of the CDR3: TGTGCCAGCCAGCGGCAGGGGGCCGGGCAGCCCCAGCATTTT. This translates into CASQRQGAGQPQHF.

The V gene is TRBV6-1, the J gene TRBJ2-5; the D is unclear. V lost 7 bases and J 5 bases, leaving 17 bases between the germline ends. Looked up from germline, CDR1 is MNHNS and CDR2 is SASEGT. The CDR3 loop spans 14 amino acids. The CDR3 DNA is TGTGCCAGCAACCGGGCACATGGAAGGGAGACCCAGTACTTC. Translation gives CASNRAHGRETQYF.

This chain links TRBV27 with TRBJ2-7; D gene ambiguous. The germline gives CDR1 MNHEY, CDR2 SMNVEV (reference sequence). The V end was cut by 5 bases, the J end by 0 bases, with 17 bases between. CDR3 length equals 16 residues. The CDR3 is CASSTLRTVSSYEQYF. In DNA form, the CDR3 reads TGTGCCAGCAGTACCCTCCGGACGGTCAGCTCCTACGAGCAGTACTTC.

The gene calls are TRBV20-1 and TRBJ1-6; 7 bases match TRBD1. J gave up 8 bases and V 4 bases, and 5 bases lay outside the gene matches. CDR3 length: 13 amino acids. Germline CDR1 reads DFQATT; CDR2 reads SNEGSKA (reference sequence). CDR3 amino acids: CSAITGVDSPLHF. The CDR3 nucleotides are TGCAGTGCTATTACAGGGGTCGATTCACCCCTCCACTTT.

This clonotype appeared once. The rearrangement uses TRBV7-2 and TRBJ2-7; 7 bases agree with TRBD2. The CDR3 is 15 residues long. Germline V gives CDR1 SGHTA, CDR2 FQGNSA. J lost 2 bases, V lost 5 bases, and 9 bases had no gene match. The chain's CDR3 is CASSTTSGDAYEQYF. In DNA, the CDR3 is TGTGCCAGCAGCACCACCAGCGGGGACGCCTACGAGCAGTACTTC.

The rearrangement uses TRBV4-2 and TRBJ2-3; D gene unclear. V was cut by 1 base and J by 0 bases, with 8 bases left in between. Germline values: CDR1 LGHNA, CDR2 YNFKEQ. The CDR3 contains 15 residues. The DNA for the CDR3 is TGTGCCAGCAGCCAAGTCAGGTCTAGCACAGATACGCAGTATTTT. It yields the protein CASSQVRSSTDTQYF.

The genes are TRBV19 and TRBJ2-3; D call uncertain. V lost 6 bases and J lost 2, with 12 bases in between. The CDR3 runs 14 residues. Germline values: CDR1 LNHDA, CDR2 SQIVND (reference sequence). The CDR3 DNA sequence: TGTGCCAGTAGCCCCGGACGCTTCACAGATACGCAGTATTTT. Protein: CASSPGRFTDTQYF. Filled out from reference TRBV19 and TRBJ2-3, the complete variable domain reads DGGITQSPKYLFRKEGQNVTLSCEQNLNHDAMYWYRQDPGQGLRLIYYSQIVNDFQKGDIAEGYSVSREKKESFPLTVTSAQKNPTAFYLCASSPGRFTDTQYFGPGTRLTVL.

V usage is TRBV12-3 or TRBV12-4 and J usage is TRBJ1-2; 7 bases agree with TRBD1. The trim removed 3 bases at V and 4 bases at J, leaving 5 bases unmatched. CDR3 length: 14 amino acids. The CDR3 coding sequence is TGTGCCAGCAGTTTCCAGGGGGTACTCTATGGCTACACCTTC. Translating it yields CASSFQGVLYGYTF.

The chain carries TRBV2 and TRBJ2-2, with unresolved D. CDR3 length: 14 amino acids. V shed 6 bases and J shed 2 bases, with 10 bases lying between them. The germline V gene has CDR1 SNHLY and CDR2 FYNNEI. The CDR3 DNA sequence: TGTGCCAGCAGGGGCACAACAAACACCGGGGAGCTGTTTTTT. Translated, it gives CASRGTTNTGELFF.

The chain recombines TRBV19 with TRBJ1-2; D is uncertain. CDR1 is LNHDA, CDR2 SQIVND, per germline (reference sequence). CDR3 size: 14 residues. Trimming shortened V by 1 base and J by 6 bases, and 12 bases separated the two germline ends. This CDR3 reads CASSIVWGTDGYTF. CDR3 coding DNA: TGTGCCAGTAGTATAGTTTGGGGAACTGATGGCTACACCTTC.

In nucleotides, the CDR3 is TGCGCCAGCAGCTTGACAGGGGGCGCTCGGGACGGCTACACCTTC. It translates to CASSLTGGARDGYTF. The rearrangement links TRBV5-1 to TRBJ1-2; 9 nucleotides match TRBD1. The germline V gene has CDR1 SGHRS and CDR2 YFSETQ. There are 15 residues in the CDR3. With V trimmed by 1 base and J by 8 bases, 9 bases remained unmatched.

This clonotype was counted between two and nine times. The gene calls are TRBV15 and TRBJ2-7; TRBD1 is a possible D gene (6 bases). The CDR3 extends over 15 amino acids. The V and J ends lost 3 bases and 2 bases respectively, with 14 bases between them. Germline V gene lookup returns CDR1 LNHNV and CDR2 YYDKDF (reference sequence). CDR3 residues: CATSSITGTPYEQYF. CDR3 DNA: TGTGCCACCAGCAGTATAACCGGGACACCCTACGAGCAGTACTTC.

The chain joins TRBV6-4 to TRBJ2-1; D possibly corresponds to TRBD2 (6 bases). Trimming pared 10 bases from V and 8 bases from J, leaving 18 bases between. The CDR3 sequence is 13 residues long. The V gene's germline CDR1 is MRHNA and CDR2 SNTAGT. CDR3 amino acids: CATPEGGADEQFF. The CDR3 DNA reads as TGTGCCACCCCAGAGGGAGGTGCTGATGAGCAGTTCTTC.